These T cell receptor beta chains were read from a single sample in a study of shared clonotypes between healthy human individuals. The assay was immunoSEQ multiplex PCR, and TCRdb's table has in-frame clones only and misses some. The sample gives about 1.5 million clones, about 96% of which show up once; 1.2% is in the top ten. The sample taken for sequencing was naive CD4+ T cells sorted from blood. The receptors come from a man aged 25 to 40 in good health. Both conserved end residues are part of each CDR3. The D gene is left open where the match is weak. Clone size is given for some rows only: seen once, a few or many times, or a class if the clone is expanded.

clone size,D gene,V gene,J gene,CDR3 protein,CDR3 DNA
NA,TRBD1,TRBV19,TRBJ2-2,CASSDRGHTGELFF,TGTGCCAGCAGTGACAGGGGGCATACCGGGGAGCTGTTTTTT
NA,TRBD1,TRBV5-1,TRBJ2-3,CASSIQGAPTDTQYF,TGCGCCAGCAGCATACAGGGGGCGCCCACAGATACGCAGTATTTT
NA,TRBD2,TRBV28,TRBJ2-7,CASSLFLAGSYEQYF,TGTGCCAGCAGTTTATTCCTAGCGGGGTCCTACGAGCAGTACTTC
NA,TRBD2,TRBV29-1,TRBJ2-1,CSGTRSHNEQFF,TGCAGCGGGACTAGGAGCCACAATGAGCAGTTCTTC
NA,NA,TRBV11-1,TRBJ2-7,CASSLAAGAYEQYF,TGTGCCAGCAGCTTAGCCGCTGGGGCCTACGAGCAGTACTTC
NA,NA,TRBV19,TRBJ2-1,CASSIGVGNEQFF,TGTGCCAGTAGTATCGGGGTTGGAAATGAGCAGTTCTTC
NA,NA,TRBV5-1,TRBJ2-1,CASRPTAGEQFF,TGCGCCAGCAGACCAACCGCGGGGGAGCAGTTCTTC
NA,NA,TRBV5-6,TRBJ2-7,CASSFGGLLSYEQYF,TGTGCCAGCAGCTTCGGCGGGCTCCTCTCCTACGAGCAGTACTTC
NA,NA,TRBV28,TRBJ1-1,CASRAVNTEAFF,TGTGCCAGCAGGGCCGTGAACACTGAAGCTTTCTTT
NA,NA,TRBV5-1,TRBJ2-1,CASSLADLGDEQFF,TGCGCCAGCAGCTTGGCCGATCTAGGCGATGAGCAGTTCTTC
NA,TRBD1,TRBV28,TRBJ2-2,CAIRTGGLNTGELFF,TGTGCCATCAGGACAGGGGGTCTCAACACCGGGGAGCTGTTTTTT
NA,NA,TRBV4-1,TRBJ2-5,CASSPLVGETQYF,TGCGCCAGCAGCCCCCTCGTGGGAGAGACCCAGTACTTC
NA,TRBD1,TRBV6-1,TRBJ2-2,CASRTGILLAGELFF,TGTGCCAGCAGGACAGGGATTCTGCTCGCCGGGGAGCTGTTTTTT
NA,NA,TRBV27,TRBJ2-3,CASSQTADTQYF,TGTGCCAGCAGTCAGACAGCAGATACGCAGTATTTT
NA,TRBD2,TRBV28,TRBJ2-3,CASSFQPGGFTDTQYF,TGTGCCAGCAGTTTTCAACCGGGAGGGTTCACAGATACGCAGTATTTT
once,NA,TRBV10-1,TRBJ2-7,CASSDRPLEKQYF,TGCGCCAGCAGTGACCGGCCCCTTGAAAAGCAGTACTTC
NA,NA,TRBV9,TRBJ2-3,CASSPSDTDTQYF,TGTGCCAGCAGCCCCTCGGACACAGATACGCAGTATTTT
NA,TRBD1,TRBV19,TRBJ2-2,CASSSDRGIYTGELFF,TGTGCCAGTAGTAGCGACAGGGGGATCTACACCGGGGAGCTGTTTTTT
NA,NA,TRBV6-1,TRBJ2-2,CASSPIVGTGELFF,TGTGCCAGCAGCCCCATCGTGGGCACCGGGGAGCTGTTTTTT
NA,NA,TRBV29-1,TRBJ2-1,CSVEDRHRRRNNEQFF,TGCAGCGTTGAAGATCGGCACAGGAGGAGGAACAATGAGCAGTTCTTC
NA,NA,TRBV4-1,TRBJ2-3,CASSDALRGGPDTQYF,TGCGCCAGCAGCGATGCCCTCAGGGGAGGCCCAGATACGCAGTATTTT
NA,NA,TRBV7-8,TRBJ2-7,CASSPRRTAYEQYF,TGTGCCAGCAGCCCTCGACGGACGGCCTACGAGCAGTACTTC
NA,NA,TRBV6-6,TRBJ2-2,CASKSQEEYTGELFF,TGTGCCAGCAAGAGCCAGGAAGAATACACCGGGGAGCTGTTTTTT
NA,TRBD2,TRBV9,TRBJ2-7,CASSVAGTSDYEQYF,TGTGCCAGCAGCGTAGCCGGGACTAGCGACTACGAGCAGTACTTC
NA,TRBD1,TRBV14,TRBJ2-5,CASSQSTGGVETQYF,TGTGCCAGCAGCCAATCGACAGGGGGAGTGGAGACCCAGTACTTC
NA,NA,TRBV28,TRBJ1-1,CASGEIKAFF,TGTGCCAGTGGGGAGATTAAAGCTTTCTTT
NA,TRBD2,TRBV27,TRBJ2-3,CASRLAGGTDTQYF,TGTGCCAGCCGACTAGCGGGAGGAACAGATACGCAGTATTTT
NA,NA,TRBV5-1,TRBJ2-6,CASSSPGANVLTF,TGCGCCAGCAGCTCACCTGGGGCCAACGTCCTGACTTTC
NA,NA,TRBV28,TRBJ2-2,CASSPRLWELFF,TGTGCCAGCAGCCCTCGGCTCTGGGAGCTGTTTTTT
few,TRBD1,TRBV19,TRBJ1-5,CASSKGQNQPQHF,TGTGCCAGTAGTAAGGGACAGAATCAGCCCCAGCATTTT
once,NA,TRBV6-6,TRBJ2-7,CASSSTGTYEQYF,TGTGCCAGCAGTTCCACAGGAACCTACGAGCAGTACTTC
NA,TRBD2,TRBV7-2,TRBJ2-7,CASRSTGTSGNVYEQYF,TGTGCCAGCAGGTCTACCGGGACTAGCGGGAATGTCTACGAGCAGTACTTC
NA,TRBD2,TRBV7-2,TRBJ2-6,CASSLGGLAPFSGANVLTF,TGTGCCAGCAGCTTGGGGGGACTAGCGCCTTTCTCTGGGGCCAACGTCCTGACTTTC
NA,TRBD1,TRBV6-6,TRBJ2-5,CASSYSGTGETQYF,TGTGCCAGCAGTTACTCGGGGACAGGGGAGACCCAGTACTTC
NA,NA,TRBV18,TRBJ2-2,CASSPKTAGELFF,TGTGCCAGCTCACCGAAAACGGCAGGCGAGCTGTTTTTT
NA,NA,TRBV28,TRBJ1-5,CASQSLVEGNQPQHF,TGTGCCAGTCAAAGTTTAGTAGAGGGCAATCAGCCCCAGCATTTT
NA,TRBD2,TRBV6-4,TRBJ2-7,CASSGTSGSPLEEQYF,TGTGCCAGCAGTGGGACTAGCGGGAGCCCATTAGAAGAGCAGTACTTC
NA,TRBD2,TRBV5-1,TRBJ2-5,CASSNRLAGAGETQYF,TGCGCCAGCAGCAACCGACTAGCGGGAGCGGGGGAGACCCAGTACTTC
NA,NA,TRBV29-1,TRBJ2-7,CSGGPDLYEQYF,TGCAGCGGAGGGCCCGACCTCTACGAGCAGTACTTC